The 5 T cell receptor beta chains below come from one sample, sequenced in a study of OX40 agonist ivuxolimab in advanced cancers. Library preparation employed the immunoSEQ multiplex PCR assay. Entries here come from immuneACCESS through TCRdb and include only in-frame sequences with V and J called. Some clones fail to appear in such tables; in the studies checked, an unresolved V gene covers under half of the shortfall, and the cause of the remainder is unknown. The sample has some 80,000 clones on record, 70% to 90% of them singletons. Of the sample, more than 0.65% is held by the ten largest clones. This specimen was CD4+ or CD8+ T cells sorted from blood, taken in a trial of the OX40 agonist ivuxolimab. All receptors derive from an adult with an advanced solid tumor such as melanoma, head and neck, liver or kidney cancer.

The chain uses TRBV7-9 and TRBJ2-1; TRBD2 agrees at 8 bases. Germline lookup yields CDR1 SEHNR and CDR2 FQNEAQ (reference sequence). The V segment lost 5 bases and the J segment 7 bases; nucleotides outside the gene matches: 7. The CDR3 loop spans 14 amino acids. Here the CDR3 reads CASSRAGGGNEQFF. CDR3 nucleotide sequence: TGTGCCAGCAGCCGGGCGGGAGGCGGGAATGAGCAGTTCTTC.

CDR3 amino acids: CASSPRPPYNEQFF. The CDR3 DNA reads TGTGCCAGCAGTCCGCGGCCCCCCTACAATGAGCAGTTCTTC. V is TRBV27 and J is TRBJ2-1, with no clear D. This CDR3 region has 14 residues. V lost 5 bases to trimming and J lost 2 bases, with 10 bases between them. Germline loops: CDR1 MNHEY, CDR2 SMNVEV (reference sequence).

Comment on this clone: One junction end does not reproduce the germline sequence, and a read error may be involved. The DNA for the CDR3 is TGTGCCACCAGCAGATCTTCCGGGGCGCAATATTTT. Translating gives CATSRSSGAQYF. The rearrangement joins TRBV15 to TRBJ2-3; either TRBD1 or TRBD2 may fit D (5 bases each). The CDR3 totals 12 residues. Per germline, CDR1 LNHNV and CDR2 YYDKDF (reference sequence).

For the CDR3, the DNA is TGTGCCAGCAGTGCAAACAGGGTGGAAGAGACCCAGTACTTC. Protein: CASSANRVEETQYF. V gene TRBV6-1 combines with J gene TRBJ2-5; possible D gene TRBD1, 6 bases. V shed 4 bases and J shed 3 bases, with 12 bases lying between them. Germline V gene data show CDR1 as MNHNS and CDR2 as SASEGT. The CDR3 covers 14 residues.

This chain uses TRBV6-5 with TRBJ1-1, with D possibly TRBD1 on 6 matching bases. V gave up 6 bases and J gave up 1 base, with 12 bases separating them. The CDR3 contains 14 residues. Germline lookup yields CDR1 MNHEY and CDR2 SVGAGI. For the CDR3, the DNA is TGTGCCAGCAGGGACAGTTGGGGGAACACTGAAGCTTTCTTT. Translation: CASRDSWGNTEAFF.